The rows below give T cell receptor beta chains drawn from one sample of a study of identical twins. TCRdb called the 5' RACE reads again in MiXCR, with one record for every CDR3 protein. The sample has a few hundred thousand distinct CDR3 sequences, approximately 14% seen once. These data were also reused for a study on yellow fever vaccine responses in identical twins.

The source material was CD4+ T cells sorted from blood. These receptors all come from a woman between 18 and 29 years old in good health. CDR3s include the opening cysteine and the closing phenylalanine or tryptophan. The order of the fields is V gene, clone size, D gene, J gene, CDR3 protein, CDR3 DNA. The D gene is left open where the match is weak. Clone size appears in some rows only: once, few, many, or a class for an expanded clone.

TRBV28	few	TRBD1	TRBJ1-1	CASSPGTGGTAEAFF	TGTGCCAGCTCTCCCGGGACAGGGGGGACGGCTGAAGCTTTCTTT
TRBV6-5	.	.	TRBJ2-3	CASSYSNSGGDTQYF	TGTGCCAGCAGTTACTCGAACAGTGGAGGAGATACGCAGTATTTT
TRBV6-5	many	.	TRBJ2-7	CASSYRQGGYEQYF	TGTGCCAGCAGTTACAGGCAGGGTGGATACGAGCAGTACTTC
TRBV28	few	.	TRBJ2-3	CASSRRHPDSSTDTQYF	TGTGCCAGCAGCCGCCGACACCCGGACAGCAGCACAGATACGCAGTATTTT
TRBV7-9	many	.	TRBJ2-2	CASSLADTGELFF	TGTGCCAGCAGCTTAGCAGACACCGGGGAGCTGTTTTTT
TRBV10-2	few	TRBD2	TRBJ2-3	CATGGLVHPTDTQYF	TGCGCCACAGGAGGACTAGTTCACCCCACAGATACGCAGTATTTT
TRBV12-5	few	.	TRBJ2-1	CASALTSNEQFF	TGTGCTAGTGCCCTAACTTCCAATGAGCAGTTCTTC
TRBV6-1	few	TRBD1	TRBJ1-1	CASSRDRALTETEAFF	TGTGCCAGCAGCCGGGACAGGGCCTTGACGGAGACTGAAGCTTTCTTT
TRBV12-3/TRBV12-4	many	.	TRBJ1-5	CASSLTRGGGGQPQHF	TGTGCCAGCAGTTTGACCCGAGGAGGGGGAGGACAGCCCCAGCATTTT
TRBV10-3	.	TRBD1	TRBJ2-2	CAISDHGGQGALFGELFF	TGTGCCATCAGTGACCACGGAGGACAGGGGGCGCTTTTCGGGGAGCTGTTTTTT
TRBV11-3	.	.	TRBJ1-1	CASQREGEAFF	TGTGCCAGCCAAAGGGAGGGGGAAGCTTTCTTT
TRBV5-1	.	.	TRBJ2-3	CASSLSPTGTSTDTQYF	TGCGCCAGCAGCTTGTCCCCGACGGGGACTAGCACAGATACGCAGTATTTT
TRBV5-1	.	.	TRBJ1-4	CASSGRTEELFF	TGCGCCAGCAGCGGAAGGACAGAAGAACTGTTTTTT
TRBV5-1	few	.	TRBJ1-6	CASSLGEVDNSPLHF	TGCGCCAGCAGCTTGGGTGAGGTCGATAATTCACCCCTCCACTTT
TRBV10-1	few	.	TRBJ2-2	CASSEWGDTGELFF	TGCGCCAGCAGTGAATGGGGAGACACCGGGGAGCTGTTTTTT
TRBV29-1	many	TRBD1	TRBJ2-5	CSVGQGGQETQYF	TGCAGCGTAGGACAGGGGGGACAAGAGACCCAGTACTTC
TRBV5-1	many	.	TRBJ1-3	CASSLSEGYGNTIYF	TGCGCCAGCAGCTTGTCGGAGGGTTATGGAAACACCATATATTTT
TRBV15	few	TRBD1	TRBJ2-5	CATSTGTGQETQYF	TGTGCCACCAGCACTGGGACAGGACAAGAGACCCAGTACTTC
TRBV6-5	.	TRBD2	TRBJ2-1	CASSYRWSSGQYNEQFF	TGTGCCAGCAGTTATCGCTGGTCTAGCGGACAATACAATGAGCAGTTCTTC
TRBV29-1	few	.	TRBJ1-1	CSVLSWNTEAFF	TGCAGCGTGCTCTCGTGGAACACTGAAGCTTTCTTT
TRBV6-1	.	TRBD1	TRBJ1-2	CASVNRGSNYGYTF	TGTGCCAGCGTCAACAGGGGGTCCAACTATGGCTACACCTTC
TRBV20-1	few	TRBD2	TRBJ2-1	CSARPSGGAVHEQFF	TGCAGTGCTAGACCTAGCGGGGGGGCCGTTCACGAGCAGTTCTTC
TRBV2	.	TRBD2	TRBJ2-5	CASREKRGGRQETQYF	TGTGCCAGCAGGGAAAAGCGGGGGGGTAGGCAAGAGACCCAGTACTTC
TRBV4-2	.	TRBD2	TRBJ2-2	CASSQTLAGATGELFF	TGTGCCAGCAGCCAAACACTAGCGGGGGCCACCGGGGAGCTGTTTTTT
TRBV10-3	.	.	TRBJ2-5	CAISEMETQYF	TGTGCCATCAGTGAAATGGAGACCCAGTACTTC
TRBV6-1	.	TRBD1	TRBJ2-3	CASSGQGSSTQYF	TGTGCCAGCAGTGGACAGGGTTCGAGTACGCAGTATTTT
TRBV4-2	.	TRBD2	TRBJ2-7	CASSQHGRSFYEQYF	TGTGCCAGCAGCCAACACGGGAGGAGCTTCTACGAGCAGTACTTC
TRBV6-5	.	.	TRBJ2-1	CASSYSTGGPYNEQFF	TGTGCCAGCAGTTACTCGACCGGGGGACCCTACAATGAGCAGTTCTTC
TRBV20-1	few	.	TRBJ2-1	CSASNPRGADNEQFF	TGCAGTGCTAGTAATCCCAGGGGCGCGGACAATGAGCAGTTCTTC
TRBV7-3	.	TRBD2	TRBJ2-3	CASSPGGFGGTDTQYF	TGTGCCAGCAGTCCCGGGGGGTTTGGTGGCACAGATACGCAGTATTTT
TRBV10-3	few	TRBD2	TRBJ2-5	CAISPIAGGSETQYF	TGTGCCATCAGCCCGATAGCGGGGGGTTCAGAGACCCAGTACTTC
TRBV10-2	few	TRBD1	TRBJ2-7	CASSGGQFYEQYF	TGCGCCAGCAGTGGGGGACAGTTCTACGAGCAGTACTTC
TRBV27	.	.	TRBJ2-1	CASSLLGDLYNEQFF	TGTGCCAGCAGTTTATTAGGGGACCTATACAATGAGCAGTTCTTC
TRBV27	few	TRBD2	TRBJ2-1	CASSFSAGVSGSYNEQFF	TGTGCCAGCAGTTTCTCCGCGGGAGTGAGCGGTTCCTACAATGAGCAGTTCTTC
TRBV28	few	.	TRBJ2-1	CASSSPASVTFF	TGTGCCAGCAGTTCTCCGGCCTCAGTTACTTTCTTC
TRBV14	few	.	TRBJ1-1	CASSQQEGADTEAFF	TGTGCCAGCAGCCAACAGGAGGGCGCGGACACTGAAGCTTTCTTT
TRBV5-1	few	.	TRBJ2-4	CATSKGPENIQYF	TGCGCCACCAGTAAAGGTCCGGAAAACATTCAGTACTTC
TRBV24-1	few	.	TRBJ2-5	CATSKGGGETQYF	TGTGCCACCAGTAAAGGAGGTGGAGAGACCCAGTACTTC
TRBV15	.	TRBD2	TRBJ2-1	CATSRDLAGGLGRF	TGTGCCACCAGCAGAGATCTGGCGGGGGGATTAGGACGATTC
TRBV20-1	few	.	TRBJ2-5	CSASGPQKTQYF	TGCAGTGCTAGCGGACCCCAGAAGACCCAGTACTTC
TRBV5-1	few	.	TRBJ2-2	CASTLGQGGTGELFF	TGCGCCAGCACCCTGGGGCAGGGCGGCACCGGGGAGCTGTTTTTT
TRBV6-2/TRBV6-3	.	.	TRBJ1-1	CASSYLSAYYAGWQNTEAFF	TGTGCCAGCAGTTACTTGAGCGCGTACTACGCGGGATGGCAGAACACTGAAGCTTTCTTT
TRBV29-1	few	TRBD1	TRBJ2-2	CSVPTRGQGTGTGELFF	TGCAGCGTTCCAACCCGAGGACAGGGAACGGGCACCGGGGAGCTGTTTTTT
TRBV6-1	few	.	TRBJ2-5	CASSSLQGGETQYF	TGTGCCAGCAGCTCGTTACAGGGAGGAGAGACCCAGTACTTC
TRBV2	.	.	TRBJ1-1	CASSEQGWQNTEAFF	TGTGCCAGCAGTGAACAGGGGTGGCAGAACACTGAAGCTTTCTTT
TRBV12-3/TRBV12-4	.	.	TRBJ2-1	CASTRDGGNEQFF	TGTGCCAGCACTCGGGACGGGGGCAATGAGCAGTTCTTC
TRBV5-1	few	TRBD2	TRBJ2-7	CASSLAGLLADEQYF	TGCGCCAGCAGCTTGGCCGGTTTACTAGCGGACGAGCAGTACTTC
TRBV7-2	.	.	TRBJ2-2	CASSSPRVARYTGELFF	TGTGCCAGCAGCTCCCCCAGGGTAGCGCGATACACCGGGGAGCTGTTTTTT
TRBV15	.	.	TRBJ2-1	CATSSLQLVYNEQFF	TGTGCCACCAGCAGCCTCCAATTGGTGTACAATGAGCAGTTCTTC